Sequencing of this T cell receptor beta chain was carried out in a study of cytomegalovirus exposure and HLA in healthy donors. The PCR contained 60 Vbeta and 13 Jbeta primers. Clones were read by immunoSEQ multiplex PCR, and TCRdb kept only the in-frame ones, dropping some. The sample holds roughly 140,000 clones; around 72% are singletons and the top ten take 2.1%. Trimming pared 0 bases from V and 3 bases from J, leaving 9 bases between. This CDR3 has 15 amino acids. CDR1 SGHDT and CDR2 YYEEEE come from the germline V gene. This TCR came from a man aged 40-49 years in good health and CMV-seronegative. Specimen: PBMCs. The chain combines TRBV5-6 with TRBJ2-2; D unresolved. This CDR3 is CASSLGTADTGELFF. In nucleotides, the CDR3 is TGTGCCAGCAGCTTGGGAACGGCGGACACCGGGGAGCTGTTTTTT.